This T cell receptor (beta chain) was sequenced in a study of breast tumors, draining lymph nodes, adjacent tissues. This clonotype was picked up many times. MiXCR, applied by TCRdb to the multiplex PCR reads, yields one record per CDR3 protein. Here the sample spans 45,000 to 65,000 distinct CDR3 sequences, around 45% being singletons. V lost 3 bases to trimming and J lost 10 bases; unmatched junction nucleotides: 6. The CDR3 contains 14 residues. CDR1 and CDR2 from the germline V gene are SGHTA and FQGNSA. V is TRBV7-2 and J is TRBJ1-6, with TRBD1 matching 7 bases. Sequenced input: breast tumor tissue. The sequence was obtained from a female donor with breast cancer. Some clones in this sample may be carry-over from other donors' samples. The CDR3 protein is CASSFDRVGSPLHF. CDR3 DNA sequence: TGTGCCAGCAGCTTCGACAGGGTAGGATCACCCCTCCACTTT.